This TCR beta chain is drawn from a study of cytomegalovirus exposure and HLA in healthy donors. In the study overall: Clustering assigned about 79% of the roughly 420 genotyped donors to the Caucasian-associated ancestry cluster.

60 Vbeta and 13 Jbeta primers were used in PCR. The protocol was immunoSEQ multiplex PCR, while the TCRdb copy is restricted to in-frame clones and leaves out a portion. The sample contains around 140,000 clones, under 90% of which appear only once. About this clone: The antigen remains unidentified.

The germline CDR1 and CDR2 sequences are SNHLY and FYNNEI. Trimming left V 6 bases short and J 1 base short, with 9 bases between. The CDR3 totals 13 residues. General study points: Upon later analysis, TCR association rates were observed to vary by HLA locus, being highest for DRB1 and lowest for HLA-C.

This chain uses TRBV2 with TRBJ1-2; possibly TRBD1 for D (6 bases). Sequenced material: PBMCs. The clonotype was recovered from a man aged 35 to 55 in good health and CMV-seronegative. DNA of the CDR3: TGTGCCAGCAGAACAGGGAATAACTATGGCTACACCTTC. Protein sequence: CASRTGNNYGYTF.